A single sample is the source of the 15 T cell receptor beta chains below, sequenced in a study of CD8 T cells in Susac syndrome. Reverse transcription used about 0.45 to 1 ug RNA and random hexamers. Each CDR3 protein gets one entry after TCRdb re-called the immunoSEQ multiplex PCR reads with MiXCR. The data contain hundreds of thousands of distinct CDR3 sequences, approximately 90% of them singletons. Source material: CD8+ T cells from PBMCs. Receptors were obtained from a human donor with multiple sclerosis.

The CDR3 sequence: CARPGQGTEAFF. As DNA, the CDR3 is TGTGCCAGACCTGGACAGGGCACTGAAGCTTTCTTT. The chain joins TRBV2 to TRBJ1-1; 8 bases line up with TRBD1. This CDR3 contains 12 residues. The germline gives CDR1 SNHLY, CDR2 FYNNEI. Losses at the gene ends were 9 bases for V and 4 bases for J; bases not matched to a gene: 4. Complete variable domain (other parts from reference TRBV2 and TRBJ1-1): EPEVTQTPSHQVTQMGQEVILRCVPISNHLYFYWYRQILGQKVEFLVSFYNNEISEKSEIFDDQFSVERPDGSNFTLKIRSTKLEDSAMYFCARPGQGTEAFFGQGTRLTVV.

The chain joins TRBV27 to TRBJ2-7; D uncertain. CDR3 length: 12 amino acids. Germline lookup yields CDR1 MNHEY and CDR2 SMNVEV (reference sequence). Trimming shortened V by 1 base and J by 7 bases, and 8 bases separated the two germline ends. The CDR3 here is CASSLWPGEQYF. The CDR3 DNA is TGTGCCAGCAGTTTATGGCCTGGGGAGCAGTACTTC.

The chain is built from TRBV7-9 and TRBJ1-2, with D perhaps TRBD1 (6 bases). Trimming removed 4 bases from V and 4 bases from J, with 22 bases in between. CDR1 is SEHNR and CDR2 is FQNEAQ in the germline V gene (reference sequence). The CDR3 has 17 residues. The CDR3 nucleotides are TGTGCCAGCAGCTCCCTTCTCCGGACAGCCCTGGGCTATGGCTACACCTTC. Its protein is CASSSLLRTALGYGYTF.

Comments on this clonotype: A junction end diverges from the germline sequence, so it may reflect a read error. CDR3 nucleotides: TGTGCCAGCAGCCAGGACAGCTACAATGAGCAGTTCTTC. This gives the protein CASSQDSYNEQFF. The genes are TRBV4-1 and TRBJ2-1; weak D call: TRBD1 (6 bases). CDR1 MGHRA and CDR2 YSYEKL come from the germline V gene. This CDR3 is 13 amino acids long.

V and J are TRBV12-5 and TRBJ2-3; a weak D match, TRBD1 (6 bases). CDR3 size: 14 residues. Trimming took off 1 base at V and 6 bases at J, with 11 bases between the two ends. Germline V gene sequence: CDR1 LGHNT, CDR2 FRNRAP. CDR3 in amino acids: CASGLASDRDTQYF. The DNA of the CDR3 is TGTGCTAGTGGTTTGGCATCAGACAGGGATACGCAGTATTTT.

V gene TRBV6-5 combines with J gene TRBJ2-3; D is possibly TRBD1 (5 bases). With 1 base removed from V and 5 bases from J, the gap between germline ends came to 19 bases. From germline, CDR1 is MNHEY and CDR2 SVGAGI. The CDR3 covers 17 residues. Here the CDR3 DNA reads TGTGCCAGCAGTTACTACTCTGGGGCATCCCTTGGAGATACGCAGTATTTT. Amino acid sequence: CASSYYSGASLGDTQYF.

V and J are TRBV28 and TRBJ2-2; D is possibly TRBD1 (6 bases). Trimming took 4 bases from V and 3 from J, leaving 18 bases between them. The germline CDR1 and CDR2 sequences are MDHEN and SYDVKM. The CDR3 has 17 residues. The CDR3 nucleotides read TGTGCCAGCAGTTGGGGTCATGACAGGCGCTACACCGGGGAGCTGTTTTTT. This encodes CASSWGHDRRYTGELFF.

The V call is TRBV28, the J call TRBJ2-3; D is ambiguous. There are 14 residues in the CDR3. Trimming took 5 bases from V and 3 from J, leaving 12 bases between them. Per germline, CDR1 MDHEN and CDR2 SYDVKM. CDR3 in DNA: TGTGCCAGCAGTACCCGTGTGTATACAGATACGCAGTATTTT. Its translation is CASSTRVYTDTQYF.

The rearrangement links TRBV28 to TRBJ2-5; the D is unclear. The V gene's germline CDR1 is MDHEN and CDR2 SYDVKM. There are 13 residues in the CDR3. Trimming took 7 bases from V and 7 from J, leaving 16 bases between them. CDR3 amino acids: CASTFSSSATQYF. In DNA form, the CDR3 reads TGTGCCAGCACTTTTAGCTCCTCGGCGACCCAGTACTTC.

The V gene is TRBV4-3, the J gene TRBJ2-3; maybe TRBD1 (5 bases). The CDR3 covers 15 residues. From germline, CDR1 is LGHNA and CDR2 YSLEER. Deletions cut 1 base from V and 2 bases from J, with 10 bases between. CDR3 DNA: TGCGCCAGCAGCCAAGTACAGGCATACACAGATACGCAGTATTTT. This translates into CASSQVQAYTDTQYF.

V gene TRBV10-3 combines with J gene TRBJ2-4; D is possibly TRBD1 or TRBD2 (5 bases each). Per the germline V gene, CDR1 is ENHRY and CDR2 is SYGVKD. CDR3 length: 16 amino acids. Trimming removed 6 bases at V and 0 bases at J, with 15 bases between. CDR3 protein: CAIRGDMGLAKNIQYF. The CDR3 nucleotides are TGTGCCATCAGGGGGGATATGGGCCTAGCCAAAAACATTCAGTACTTC.

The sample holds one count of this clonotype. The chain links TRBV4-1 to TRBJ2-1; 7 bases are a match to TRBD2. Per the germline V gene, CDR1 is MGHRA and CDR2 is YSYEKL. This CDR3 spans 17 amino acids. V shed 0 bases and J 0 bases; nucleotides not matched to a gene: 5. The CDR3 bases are TGCGCCAGCAGCCAAGATCTAACGGGAGGCTCCTACAATGAGCAGTTCTTC. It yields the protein CASSQDLTGGSYNEQFF.

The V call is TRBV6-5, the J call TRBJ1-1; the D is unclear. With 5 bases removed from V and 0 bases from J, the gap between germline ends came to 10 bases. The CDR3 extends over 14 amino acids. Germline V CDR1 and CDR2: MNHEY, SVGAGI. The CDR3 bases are TGTGCCAGCAGTACCATTCCAGTGAACACTGAAGCTTTCTTT. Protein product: CASSTIPVNTEAFF.

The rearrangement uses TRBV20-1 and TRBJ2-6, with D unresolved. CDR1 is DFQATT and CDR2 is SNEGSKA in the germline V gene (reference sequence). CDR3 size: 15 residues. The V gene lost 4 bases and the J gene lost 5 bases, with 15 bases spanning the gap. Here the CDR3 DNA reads TGCAGTGCTACGGCCGCTCGTTCTCGGGCCAACGTCCTGACTTTC. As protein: CSATAARSRANVLTF.

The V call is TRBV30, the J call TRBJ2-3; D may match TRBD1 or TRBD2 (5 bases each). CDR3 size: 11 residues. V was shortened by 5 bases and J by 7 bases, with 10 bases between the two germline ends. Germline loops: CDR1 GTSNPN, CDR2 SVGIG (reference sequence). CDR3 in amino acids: CAWGGYNTQYF. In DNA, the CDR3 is TGTGCCTGGGGGGGATATAATACGCAGTATTTT.